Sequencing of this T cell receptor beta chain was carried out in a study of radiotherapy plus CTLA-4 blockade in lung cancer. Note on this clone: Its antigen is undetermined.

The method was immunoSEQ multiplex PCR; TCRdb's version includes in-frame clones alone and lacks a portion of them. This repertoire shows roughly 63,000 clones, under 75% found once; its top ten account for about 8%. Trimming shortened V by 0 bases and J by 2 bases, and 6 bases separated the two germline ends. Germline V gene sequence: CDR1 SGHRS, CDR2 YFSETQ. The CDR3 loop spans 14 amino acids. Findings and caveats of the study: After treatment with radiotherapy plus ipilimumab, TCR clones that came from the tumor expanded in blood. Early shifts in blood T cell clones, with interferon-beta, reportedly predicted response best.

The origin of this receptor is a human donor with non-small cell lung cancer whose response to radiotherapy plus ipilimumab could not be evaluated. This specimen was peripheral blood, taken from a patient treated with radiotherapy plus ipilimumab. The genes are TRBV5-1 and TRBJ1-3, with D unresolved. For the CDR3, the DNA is TGCGCCAGCAGCTTGGATACGGCTGGAAACACCATATATTTT. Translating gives CASSLDTAGNTIYF.